These T cell receptor beta chains were read from a single sample in a study of CD8 T cells in ankylosing spondylitis. TCRdb independently ran MiXCR on the 5' RACE reads; one entry per CDR3 protein. The sample has roughly 440,000 distinct CDR3 sequences; over 15% are singletons. The sequencing sample was made of blood, either unsorted or a sorted T cell fraction (not recorded which). These receptors all stem from a male donor with ankylosing spondylitis. CDR3s include the opening cysteine and the closing phenylalanine or tryptophan. The D gene is left open where the match is weak. Not all rows give a size; the values are once, few, many and, for expanded clones, a class.

>few|-|TRBV18|TRBJ1-1
CASSPPGQTNTEAFF
TGTGCCAGCTCACCACCCGGGCAGACGAACACTGAAGCTTTCTTT
>few|-|TRBV18|TRBJ1-4
CASSPQANEKLFF
TGTGCCAGCTCACCACAGGCGAATGAAAAACTGTTTTTT
>-|TRBD1|TRBV14|TRBJ2-5
CASSQKSGGTQYF
TGTGCCAGCAGCCAGAAGTCAGGGGGGACCCAGTACTTC
>few|-|TRBV5-6|TRBJ2-3
CASSFRQTPYTDTQYF
TGTGCCAGCAGCTTCAGACAGACCCCATACACAGATACGCAGTATTTT
>few|TRBD2|TRBV5-1|TRBJ2-7
CASRPGGQTLYEQYF
TGCGCCAGCAGGCCGGGGGGTCAGACTCTCTACGAGCAGTACTTC
>many|-|TRBV3-1|TRBJ1-4
CASSQDAADRRKLFF
TGTGCCAGCAGCCAAGATGCGGCGGACCGAAGGAAACTGTTTTTT
>-|-|TRBV14|TRBJ2-7
CASSQRGGRREQYF
TGTGCCAGCAGCCAAAGAGGGGGAAGGCGCGAGCAGTACTTC
>-|-|TRBV11-2|TRBJ1-3
CASSFGIRVTVGAFSGNTIYF
TGTGCCAGCAGCTTTGGCATTCGAGTGACAGTGGGGGCGTTCTCTGGAAACACCATATATTTT
>-|-|TRBV24-1|TRBJ1-1
CATSDRCRVQCTEAFF
TGTGCCACCAGTGACCGTTGCAGGGTACAGTGCACTGAAGCTTTCTTT
>few|-|TRBV6-5|TRBJ2-3
CASSYPTGADTQYF
TGTGCCAGCAGTTACCCCACAGGAGCAGATACGCAGTATTTT
>-|TRBD1|TRBV6-1|TRBJ2-5
CASTGTDKETQYF
TGTGCCAGCACGGGGACAGACAAAGAGACCCAGTACTTC
>many|TRBD1|TRBV5-1|TRBJ1-4
CASSTDRVEKLFF
TGCGCCAGCAGCACGGACAGGGTTGAAAAACTGTTTTTT
>-|-|TRBV3-1|TRBJ2-7
CASSQEHSSYEQYF
TGTGCCAGCAGCCAAGAGCACAGCTCCTACGAGCAGTACTTC
>many|-|TRBV12-3/TRBV12-4|TRBJ1-4
CASSLVGRNEKLFF
TGTGCCAGCAGTTTAGTTGGAAGGAATGAAAAACTGTTTTTT
>-|-|TRBV12-3/TRBV12-4|TRBJ1-1
CASSLALRDTEAFF
TGTGCCAGCAGTTTAGCCCTTAGGGACACTGAAGCTTTCTTT
>few|-|TRBV29-1|TRBJ1-1
CSVRPGDTEAFF
TGCAGCGTTAGGCCGGGGGACACTGAAGCTTTCTTT
>few|-|TRBV14|TRBJ2-2
CASTPAGVGTGELFF
TGTGCCAGCACTCCGGCAGGGGTCGGCACCGGGGAGCTGTTTTTT
>-|-|TRBV6-2/TRBV6-3|TRBJ2-7
CASSYNQGRPYEQYF
TGTGCCAGCAGTTACAATCAGGGAAGACCCTACGAGCAGTACTTC
>-|-|TRBV24-1|TRBJ2-1
CATSVGPYNNEQFF
TGTGCCACCAGTGTGGGTCCCTACAACAATGAGCAGTTCTTC
>-|-|TRBV20-1|TRBJ2-7
CSVRLGSGEQYF
TGCAGTGTCAGACTCGGTTCCGGCGAGCAGTACTTC
>-|TRBD2|TRBV18|TRBJ2-1
CASSSNGGIYNEQFF
TGTGCCAGCTCATCCAACGGGGGGATCTACAATGAGCAGTTCTTC